The TCR beta chain described here comes from a study of blood T cells in healthy people across ages. Through a sample-barcoded 5' primer and a J-beta primer mix, a second PCR was run for roughly 6 to 11 cycles. TCRdb re-called the 5' RACE reads through MiXCR, storing one row per CDR3 protein. The table has approximately 780,000 distinct CDR3 sequences, about a quarter seen once. Notes on this clonotype: The missing conserved phenylalanine or tryptophan at the end of this CDR3 makes a read error likely.

The donors, all healthy, were Caucasians living in Russia, aged about 6 to 90. The sample also formed part of further work on T cells of mothers and their children. As that study records: Each child contributed about 3 million TCR beta CDR3 reads, while each mother contributed over 8.5 million.

This sequence originates from a boy aged 5-17 years in good health. Sample: blood.

CDR3 sequence: CASSLGSAGANVLTL. The CDR3 nucleotides read TGCGCCAGCAGCTTGGGTAGCGCTGGGGCCAACGTCCTGACTCTC. The rearrangement links TRBV5-1 to TRBJ2-6; D possibly corresponds to TRBD2 (5 bases). V dropped 0 bases and J dropped 2 bases, with 6 bases sitting between them. Germline assignment: CDR1 SGHRS and CDR2 YFSETQ. The CDR3 runs to 15 residues.